Sequencing of this TCR beta chain was carried out in a study of early T cells in non-severe SARS-CoV-2 infection. Study-level information: Sequencing was performed on bulk RNA from unsorted whole blood, leaving chains unpaired.

This clonotype was detected only a few times. Antigen specificity is unknown. The TCR library protocol attached unique molecular identifiers to the individual cDNA molecules. TCRdb reprocessed the 5' RACE reads via MiXCR and lists one record per CDR3 protein. The data hold about 58,000 distinct CDR3 sequences, with roughly 13% observed a single time. Study-wide results and caveats: Using VDJdb, the matching emphasized anti-spike CD8 responses while missing private and CD4 specificities.

Unmatched junction bases numbered 5, after V lost 4 bases and J lost 0 bases. CDR3 length equals 15 residues. Germline V CDR1 and CDR2: SGHNT, YYREEE (reference sequence). Sequencing was performed on whole blood. This chain links TRBV5-4 with TRBJ2-3; 7 bases match TRBD2. The TCR originated in an adult who was a healthcare worker with PCR-confirmed SARS-CoV-2 infection or an uninfected control (not recorded which). The CDR3 sequence: CASSQMTSSTDTQYF. The CDR3 bases are TGTGCCAGCAGCCAAATGACTAGCAGCACAGATACGCAGTATTTT.